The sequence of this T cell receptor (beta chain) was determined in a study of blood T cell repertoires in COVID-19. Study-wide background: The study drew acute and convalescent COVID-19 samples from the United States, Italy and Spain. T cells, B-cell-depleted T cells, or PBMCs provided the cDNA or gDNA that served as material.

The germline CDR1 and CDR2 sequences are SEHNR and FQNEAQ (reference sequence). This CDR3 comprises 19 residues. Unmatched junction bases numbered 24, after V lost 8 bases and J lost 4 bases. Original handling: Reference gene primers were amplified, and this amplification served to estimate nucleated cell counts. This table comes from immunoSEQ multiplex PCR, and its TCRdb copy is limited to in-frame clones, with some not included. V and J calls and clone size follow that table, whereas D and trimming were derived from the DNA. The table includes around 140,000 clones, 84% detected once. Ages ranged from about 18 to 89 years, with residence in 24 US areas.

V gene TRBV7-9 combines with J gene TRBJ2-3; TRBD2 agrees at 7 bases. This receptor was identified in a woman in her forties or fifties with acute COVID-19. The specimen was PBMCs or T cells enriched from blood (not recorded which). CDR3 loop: CASEPPGGIGDAGPDTQYF. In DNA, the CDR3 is TGTGCCAGCGAACCTCCGGGGGGAATCGGGGACGCGGGCCCAGATACGCAGTATTTT.